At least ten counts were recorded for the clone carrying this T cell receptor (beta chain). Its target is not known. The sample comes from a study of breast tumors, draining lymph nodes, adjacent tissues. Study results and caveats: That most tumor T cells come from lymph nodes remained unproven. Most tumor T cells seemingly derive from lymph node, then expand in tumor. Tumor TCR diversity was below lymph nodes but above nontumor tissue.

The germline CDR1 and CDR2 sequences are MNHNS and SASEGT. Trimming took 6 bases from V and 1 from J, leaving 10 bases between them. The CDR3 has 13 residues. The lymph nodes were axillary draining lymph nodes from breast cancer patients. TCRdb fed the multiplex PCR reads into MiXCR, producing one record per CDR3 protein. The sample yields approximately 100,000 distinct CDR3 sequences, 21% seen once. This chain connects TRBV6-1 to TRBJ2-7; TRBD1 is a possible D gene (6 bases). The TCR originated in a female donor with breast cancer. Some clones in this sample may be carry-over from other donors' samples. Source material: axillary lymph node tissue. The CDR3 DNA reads TGTGCCAGCAGGAGGGACATTTCCTACGAGCAGTACTTC. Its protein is CASRRDISYEQYF.